The next 18 T cell receptor beta chains were all read from a single sample in a study of blood T cell repertoires in COVID-19. Assay: immunoSEQ multiplex PCR; the TCRdb copy retains only in-frame clones and omits some. The top ten clones hold 5.3% of a sample with tens of thousands of clones, around 82% of them seen once. The specimen sequenced was peripheral blood. The receptors come from a man aged 45 to 65 with active COVID-19.

The chain is built from TRBV18 and TRBJ1-3; 7 nucleotides line up with TRBD1. The CDR3 totals 15 residues. Germline-derived CDR1 and CDR2 are KGHSH and LQKENI. V was clipped by 6 bases and J by 6 bases; unmatched bases: 11. CDR3: CASSPPLQGKNTIYF. Written as DNA, the CDR3 is TGTGCCAGCTCTCCGCCTTTACAGGGGAAAAACACCATATATTTT. Full variable domain (remainder filled in from reference TRBV18 and TRBJ1-3): NAGVMQNPRHLVRRRGQEARLRCSPMKGHSHVYWYRQLPEEGLKFMVYLQKENIIDESGMPKERFSAEFPKEGPSILRIQQVVRGDSAAYFCASSPPLQGKNTIYFGEGSWLTVV.

The V gene is TRBV6-4, the J gene TRBJ2-3, with 11 positions matching TRBD2. J was trimmed by 4 bases and V by 6 bases; bases with no gene match: 3. The CDR3 totals 14 residues. Germline V lookup: CDR1 MRHNA, CDR2 SNTAGT. The CDR3: CASSLSGGADTQYF. Here the CDR3 DNA reads TGTGCCAGCAGCCTTAGCGGGGGGGCAGATACGCAGTATTTT.

This clone was seen just once. The chain employs TRBV7-2 and TRBJ1-5; D ambiguous. Trimming stripped 1 base from V and 0 bases from J, with 7 bases between. This CDR3 has 15 amino acids. From germline, CDR1 is SGHTA and CDR2 FQGNSA. Written as DNA, the CDR3 is TGTGCCAGCAGCTTAGGACAAACTAGCAATCAGCCCCAGCATTTT. It yields the protein CASSLGQTSNQPQHF.

CDR3 DNA: TGTGCCAGCAGCCCGACAGGGGTTCGCTCTGGAAACACCATATATTTT. It is translated as CASSPTGVRSGNTIYF. The genes are TRBV7-2 and TRBJ1-3, with 8 positions matching TRBD1. The germline gives CDR1 SGHTA, CDR2 FQGNSA. There are 16 residues in the CDR3. V dropped 5 bases and J dropped 0; count of bases not matched to a gene: 6.

The chain combines TRBV2 with TRBJ2-5; tentative D call: TRBD2 (6 bases). Germline-derived CDR1 and CDR2 are SNHLY and FYNNEI. Between the trimmed V and J ends, which lost 5 bases and 5 bases, there was a span of 12 bases. This CDR3 contains 13 residues. The CDR3 nucleotides read TGTGCCAGCAGTTACACGGGGGAGGAGACCCAGTACTTC. This translates into CASSYTGEETQYF.

A remark on this clone: A read error may account for a junction end that differs from germline. The chain recombines TRBV7-7 with TRBJ2-5; 9 bases agree with TRBD1. This CDR3 has 15 residues. In germline, CDR1 is SSHAT, CDR2 FNYEAQ (reference sequence). The CDR3 spells CASSLGMGQGETQYF. CDR3 nucleotides: TGTGCTAGCAGCTTGGGGATGGGACAGGGAGAGACCCAGTACTTC.

The V call is TRBV19, the J call TRBJ2-6, with 7 bases matching TRBD1. The length of the CDR3 is 14 residues. Germline loops: CDR1 LNHDA, CDR2 SQIVND (reference sequence). V lost 6 bases to trimming and J lost 2 bases; unmatched junction nucleotides: 1. CDR3 residues: CASSDRAGANVLTF. Here the CDR3 DNA reads TGTGCCAGTAGCGACAGGGCTGGGGCCAACGTCCTGACTTTC. Supplemented by reference TRBV19 and TRBJ2-6, the full variable domain reads DGGITQSPKYLFRKEGQNVTLSCEQNLNHDAMYWYRQDPGQGLRLIYYSQIVNDFQKGDIAEGYSVSREKKESFPLTVTSAQKNPTAFYLCASSDRAGANVLTFGAGSRLTVL.

V is TRBV11-2 and J is TRBJ2-5, with 13 bases matching TRBD2. Germline lookup yields CDR1 SGHAT and CDR2 FQNNGV. The V gene end was trimmed by 1 base and the J gene end by 2 bases; junction bases not matched to a gene: 4. CDR3 length: 17 amino acids. This chain's CDR3 is CASSLGLAGGLQETQYF. In DNA, the CDR3 is TGTGCCAGCAGCTTAGGACTAGCGGGGGGTTTACAAGAGACCCAGTACTTC.

The rearrangement joins TRBV28 to TRBJ1-3; maybe TRBD1 (6 bases). Between the trimmed V and J ends, which lost 0 bases and 4 bases, there was a span of 10 bases. There are 15 residues in the CDR3. Germline assignment: CDR1 MDHEN and CDR2 SYDVKM. The CDR3 sequence is CASSLWGAPGNTIYF. The CDR3 nucleotides read TGTGCCAGCAGTTTATGGGGGGCGCCGGGAAACACCATATATTTT.

CDR3 sequence: CATSRDQTGGAFF. CDR3 bases: TGTGCCACCAGCAGAGATCAGACAGGGGGCGCTTTCTTT. This chain uses TRBV15 with TRBJ1-1, with TRBD1 matching 10 bases. The V gene's germline CDR1 is LNHNV and CDR2 YYDKDF (reference sequence). The CDR3 extends over 13 amino acids. Trimming removed 0 bases from V and 11 bases from J; junction bases left unmatched: 3.

This clone was detected only a few times. The chain links TRBV5-8 to TRBJ2-5, with 10 bases lining up with TRBD1. Germline-derived CDR1 and CDR2 are SGHTS and YDEGEE. The CDR3 runs to 16 residues. V trimming: 3 bases; J trimming: 2 bases; junction bases outside the gene matches: 7. CDR3 coding DNA: TGTGCCAGCAGCTCGGGACAGGGGCCCGCACAAGAGACCCAGTACTTC. Protein: CASSSGQGPAQETQYF.

V gene TRBV5-4 combines with J gene TRBJ2-7, with no clear D. With 7 bases removed from V and 2 bases from J, the gap between germline ends came to 10 bases. Germline V CDR1 and CDR2: SGHNT, YYREEE (reference sequence). This CDR3 is 12 amino acids long. The CDR3 spells CASSLSPYEQYF. The CDR3 DNA sequence: TGTGCCAGCTCCCTATCTCCCTACGAGCAGTACTTC.

This clone was counted a single time. The chain uses TRBV7-9 and TRBJ1-2; TRBD1 matches 12 bases. The germline CDR1 and CDR2 sequences are SEHNR and FQNEAQ (reference sequence). Unmatched junction bases numbered 13, after V lost 5 bases and J lost 6 bases. This CDR3 comprises 17 residues. In nucleotides, the CDR3 is TGTGCCAGCAGCCCAGAGGGGGCGGGACAGGGGGCTCATGGCTACACCTTC. It is translated as CASSPEGAGQGAHGYTF. The full variable domain, rest sourced from reference TRBV7-9 and TRBJ1-2, is DTGVSQNPRHKITKRGQNVTFRCDPISEHNRLYWYRQTLGQGPEFLTYFQNEAQLEKSRLLSDRFSAERPKGSFSTLEIQRTEQGDSAMYLCASSPEGAGQGAHGYTFGSGTRLTVV.

J is TRBJ1-3 and V is TRBV7-8; a weak D match, TRBD1 (6 bases). Trimming stripped 2 bases from V and 2 bases from J, with 10 bases between. The CDR3 spans 15 residues. Germline-derived CDR1 and CDR2 are SGHVS and FQNEAQ. CDR3 protein: CASSLITGTGNTIYF. CDR3 bases: TGTGCCAGCAGCTTAATTACAGGGACTGGAAACACCATATATTTT.

In its sample, this clone was seen a few times. The sample has other DNA sequences that encode this CDR3 too. The J gene is TRBJ1-1, the V gene TRBV5-1; D is unresolved. Germline V lookup: CDR1 SGHRS, CDR2 YFSETQ. Trimming removed 4 bases at V and 1 base at J, with 8 bases between. This CDR3 region has 13 residues. The CDR3, as DNA: TGCGCCAGCAGCCCATCAGGGAACACTGAAGCTTTCTTT. Its translation: CASSPSGNTEAFF. The whole variable domain, filled in from reference TRBV5-1 and TRBJ1-1, reads KAGVTQTPRYLIKTRGQQVTLSCSPISGHRSVSWYQQTPGQGLQFLFEYFSETQRNKGNFPGRFSGRQFSNSRSEMNVSTLELGDSALYLCASSPSGNTEAFFGQGTRLTVV.

This chain links TRBV29-1 with TRBJ2-7; D might be TRBD1 (6 bases). The CDR3 is 13 residues long. V lost 4 bases and J lost 2, with 12 bases in between. Per the germline V gene, CDR1 is SQVTM and CDR2 is ANQGSEA. CDR3 nucleotides: TGCAGCGTTGCCGGTGGGGGCCCCTACGAGCAGTACTTC. Residues: CSVAGGGPYEQYF.

The V gene is TRBV15, the J gene TRBJ2-7; no clear D gene. Deletions cut 6 bases from V and 0 bases from J, with 15 bases between. The germline V gene encodes CDR1 LNHNV and CDR2 YYDKDF (reference sequence). The CDR3 is 15 residues long. The CDR3, as DNA: TGTGCCACCAGACCCCCTTACATCACCTCCTACGAGCAGTACTTC. It codes for CATRPPYITSYEQYF.

The rearrangement uses TRBV10-1 and TRBJ2-1, with D perhaps TRBD2 (7 bases). This CDR3 contains 17 residues. Trimming left V 5 bases short and J 4 bases short, with 21 bases between. Germline-derived CDR1 and CDR2 are WNHNN and SYGVQD (reference sequence). The CDR3 coding sequence is TGCGCCAGCAGTCTTTCTGGAGGGGGGGCAGCGTACAATGAGCAGTTCTTC. Translating it yields CASSLSGGGAAYNEQFF.